These T cell receptor beta chains were read from a single sample in a study of blood T cell repertoires in COVID-19. The protocol was immunoSEQ multiplex PCR, while the TCRdb copy is restricted to in-frame clones and leaves out a portion. There are about 210,000 clones in the sample; 83% occur only once, and 8.2% lies in the top ten. Input material: peripheral blood. These receptors were taken from a woman aged 50 to 60 with acute or convalescent COVID-19. The CDR3 runs from the conserved cysteine through the conserved F or W. The order of the fields is J gene, CDR3 length, D gene, clone size, V gene, CDR3 protein, CDR3 DNA. The D gene is left open where the match is weak. For some rows the clone size is stated as once, few or many, or as a class when expanded; others skip it.

>TRBJ2-1|15|-|once|TRBV28
CASSYAGGSYNEQFF
TGTGCCAGCAGTTACGCGGGCGGTTCCTACAATGAGCAGTTCTTC
>TRBJ2-7|13|-|-|TRBV11-2
CASSLGQSYEQYF
TGTGCCAGCAGCTTAGGGCAGTCCTACGAGCAGTACTTC
>TRBJ1-5|13|-|few|TRBV12-3/TRBV12-4
CASNNGGGQPQHF
TGTGCCAGCAATAATGGGGGAGGCCAGCCCCAGCATTTT
>TRBJ1-2|12|TRBD1|-|TRBV6-5
CASRGQGGGYTF
TGTGCCAGCAGGGGACAGGGGGGTGGCTACACCTTC
>TRBJ1-1|12|-|-|TRBV2
CASSDVGAEAFF
TGTGCCAGCAGCGACGTCGGGGCTGAAGCTTTCTTT
>TRBJ2-5|14|TRBD2|-|TRBV5-4
CASSFSGSGETQYF
TGTGCCAGCAGCTTTAGCGGGAGTGGGGAGACCCAGTACTTC
>TRBJ1-5|15|-|-|TRBV24-1
CATSGHAGVGQPQHF
TGTGCCACCAGTGGTCATGCAGGGGTCGGTCAGCCCCAGCATTTT
>TRBJ1-1|15|-|-|TRBV27
CASSYRAPGNTEAFF
TGTGCCAGCAGTTACAGGGCCCCAGGGAACACTGAAGCTTTCTTT
>TRBJ2-7|16|TRBD2|-|TRBV7-2
CASSLTSGRSSYEQYF
TGTGCCAGCAGCTTAACTAGCGGAAGGAGCTCCTACGAGCAGTACTTC
>TRBJ2-7|13|TRBD1|-|TRBV5-1
CASSYQGDYEQYF
TGCGCCAGCAGCTACCAGGGGGACTACGAGCAGTACTTC
>TRBJ1-2|13|TRBD1|-|TRBV11-2
CASSPGTGDRYTF
TGTGCCAGCAGCCCCGGGACAGGGGACAGGTACACCTTC
>TRBJ2-7|16|TRBD1|-|TRBV7-8
CASSTTAQGARDEQYF
TGTGCCAGCAGCACGACCGCCCAGGGGGCACGGGACGAGCAGTACTTC
>TRBJ1-2|13|-|few|TRBV9
CASSVDRNYGYTF
TGTGCCAGCAGCGTAGACAGGAACTATGGCTACACCTTC
>TRBJ2-5|15|-|-|TRBV4-1
CASSQDQGAGETQYF
TGCGCCAGCAGCCAAGACCAAGGGGCTGGAGAGACCCAGTACTTC
>TRBJ1-1|12|-|-|TRBV29-1
CSVVGRNTEAFF
TGCAGCGTTGTTGGGAGGAACACTGAAGCTTTCTTT
>TRBJ1-1|13|-|-|TRBV14
CASSQLPDTEAFF
TGTGCCAGCAGCCAACTTCCTGACACTGAAGCTTTCTTT
>TRBJ2-7|14|TRBD2|-|TRBV6-5
CASSSPGLAGEEYF
TGTGCCAGCAGCTCACCGGGACTAGCGGGAGAGGAGTACTTC
>TRBJ2-7|13|-|-|TRBV10-3
CATSQGISYEQYF
TGTGCCACCTCGCAGGGGATTTCCTACGAGCAGTACTTC
>TRBJ2-3|16|TRBD2|-|TRBV27
CASSSHSGSRADTQYF
TGTGCCAGCAGTTCGCACAGCGGGAGTCGGGCAGATACGCAGTATTTT
>TRBJ2-7|16|TRBD2|-|TRBV4-2
CASSQRPGLDLYEQYF
TGTGCCAGCAGCCAAAGACCGGGACTAGATCTATACGAGCAGTACTTC
>TRBJ2-7|16|TRBD2|-|TRBV3-1/TRBV3-2
CASSQDHGGRNYEQYF
TGTGCCAGCAGCCAAGATCATGGCGGGAGAAACTACGAGCAGTACTTC
>TRBJ2-1|18|TRBD2|-|TRBV13
CASTSGTSGVSSYNEQFF
TGTGCCAGCACTTCCGGGACTAGCGGTGTCTCCTCCTACAATGAGCAGTTCTTC
>TRBJ2-2|14|TRBD1|once|TRBV30
CAWGQGANTGELFF
TGTGCCTGGGGACAGGGGGCTAACACCGGGGAGCTGTTTTTT
>TRBJ2-2|14|-|-|TRBV6-5
CASSYGSLTGELFF
TGTGCCAGCAGTTACGGCTCCTTAACCGGGGAGCTGTTTTTT
>TRBJ2-3|14|-|once|TRBV11-2
CASSLLWSPDTQYF
TGTGCCAGCAGCCTTCTGTGGAGCCCAGATACGCAGTATTTT
>TRBJ2-7|15|TRBD1|-|TRBV2
CASRTRTGDEGEQYF
TGTGCCAGCAGGACCCGGACAGGGGATGAGGGCGAGCAGTACTTC
>TRBJ2-7|15|-|-|TRBV5-1
CASSLLVGATYEQYF
TGCGCCAGCAGCTTGTTAGTAGGGGCCACCTACGAGCAGTACTTC
>TRBJ2-1|15|TRBD1|once|TRBV6-2/TRBV6-3
CASSCGQECGHEQFF
TGTGCCAGCAGTTGCGGACAGGAATGCGGCCATGAGCAGTTCTTC
>TRBJ2-3|12|TRBD2|-|TRBV7-2
CASSFPGLATYF
TGTGCCAGCAGCTTTCCGGGACTAGCGACGTATTTT
>TRBJ1-1|14|-|once|TRBV2
CASSETTVNTEAFF
TGTGCCAGCAGTGAAACGACAGTGAACACTGAAGCTTTCTTT
>TRBJ2-1|17|TRBD2|-|TRBV28
CASSLQSGVSSYNEQFF
TGTGCCAGCAGTCTACAGAGCGGGGTCAGCTCCTACAATGAGCAGTTCTTC
>TRBJ2-5|15|-|-|TRBV5-1
CASSLDRQVGETQYF
TGCGCCAGCAGCTTGGACCGACAGGTCGGGGAGACCCAGTACTTC
>TRBJ2-2|15|-|-|TRBV7-9
CASSLRAGNTGELFF
TGTGCCAGCAGCTTGCGGGCGGGAAACACCGGGGAGCTGTTTTTT
>TRBJ2-3|17|-|-|TRBV18
CASSQATSAGSTDTQYF
TGTGCCAGCTCGCAGGCTACGTCCGCAGGGAGCACAGATACGCAGTATTTT
>TRBJ2-7|15|-|-|TRBV27
CASQREATSSYEQYF
TGTGCCAGCCAGAGGGAGGCTACTAGCTCCTACGAGCAGTACTTC
>TRBJ2-6|18|-|-|TRBV3-1/TRBV3-2
CASSQGASREPGANVLTF
TGTGCCAGCAGCCAAGGTGCCTCGAGGGAACCTGGGGCCAACGTCCTGACTTTC
>TRBJ1-5|15|-|-|TRBV4-1
CASSQDLGGNQPQHF
TGCGCCAGCAGCCAAGATCTTGGGGGGAATCAGCCCCAGCATTTT
>TRBJ2-1|15|-|-|TRBV2
CASSEELASINEQFF
TGTGCCAGCAGTGAAGAACTCGCGTCTATTAATGAGCAGTTCTTC
>TRBJ1-1|13|-|-|TRBV7-3
CASSFTRGTEAFF
TGTGCCAGCAGTTTTACGAGAGGGACTGAAGCTTTCTTT